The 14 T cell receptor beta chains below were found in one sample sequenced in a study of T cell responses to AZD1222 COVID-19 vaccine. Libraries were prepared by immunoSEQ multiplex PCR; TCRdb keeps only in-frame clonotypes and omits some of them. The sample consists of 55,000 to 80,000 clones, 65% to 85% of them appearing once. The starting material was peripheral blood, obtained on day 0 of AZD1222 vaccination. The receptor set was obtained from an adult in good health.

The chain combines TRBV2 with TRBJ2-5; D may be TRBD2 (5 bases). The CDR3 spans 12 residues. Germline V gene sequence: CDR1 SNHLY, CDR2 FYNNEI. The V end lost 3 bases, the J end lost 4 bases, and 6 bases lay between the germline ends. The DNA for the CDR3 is TGTGCCAGCAGTGACCGGGGAGAGACCCAGTACTTC. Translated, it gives CASSDRGETQYF.

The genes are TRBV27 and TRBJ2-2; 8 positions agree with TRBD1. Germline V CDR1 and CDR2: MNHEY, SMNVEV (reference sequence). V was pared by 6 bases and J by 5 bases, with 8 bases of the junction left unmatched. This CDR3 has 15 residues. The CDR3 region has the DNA TGTGCCAGCAGGCCACCCAGGGGGCGTACCGGGGAGCTGTTTTTT. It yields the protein CASRPPRGRTGELFF.

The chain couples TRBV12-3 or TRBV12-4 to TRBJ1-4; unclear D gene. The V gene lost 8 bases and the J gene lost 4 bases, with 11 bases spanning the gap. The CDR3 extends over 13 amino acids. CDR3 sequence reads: CASGDWVNEKLFF. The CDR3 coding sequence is TGTGCCAGCGGTGATTGGGTTAATGAAAAACTGTTTTTT.

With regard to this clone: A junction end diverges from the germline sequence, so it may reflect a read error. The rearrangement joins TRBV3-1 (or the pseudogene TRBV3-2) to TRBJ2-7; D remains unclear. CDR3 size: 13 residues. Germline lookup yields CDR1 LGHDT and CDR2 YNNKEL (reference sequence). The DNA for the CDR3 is TGTGCCAGCAGCCAAGATGGCAGGTCCCATCGGGACTTC. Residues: CASSQDGRSHRDF.

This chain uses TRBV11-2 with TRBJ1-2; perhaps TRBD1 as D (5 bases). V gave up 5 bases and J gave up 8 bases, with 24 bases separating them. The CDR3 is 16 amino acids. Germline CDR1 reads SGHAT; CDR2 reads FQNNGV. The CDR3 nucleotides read TGTGCCAGCAGCCTCACCCCCCGGGGCGGGACTTTGGGCTACACCTTC. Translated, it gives CASSLTPRGGTLGYTF.

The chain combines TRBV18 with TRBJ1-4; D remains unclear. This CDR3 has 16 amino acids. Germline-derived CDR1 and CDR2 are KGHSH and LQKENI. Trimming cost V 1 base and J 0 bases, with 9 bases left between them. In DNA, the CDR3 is TGTGCCAGCTCACCACGGCGGCTTGCAACTAATGAAAAACTGTTTTTT. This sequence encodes CASSPRRLATNEKLFF.

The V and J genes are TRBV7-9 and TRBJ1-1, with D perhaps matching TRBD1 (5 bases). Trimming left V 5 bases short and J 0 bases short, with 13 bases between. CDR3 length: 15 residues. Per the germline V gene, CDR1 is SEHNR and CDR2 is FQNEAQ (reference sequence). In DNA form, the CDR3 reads TGTGCCAGCAGCCTGCAGGGAGGGATGAACACTGAAGCTTTCTTT. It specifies CASSLQGGMNTEAFF.

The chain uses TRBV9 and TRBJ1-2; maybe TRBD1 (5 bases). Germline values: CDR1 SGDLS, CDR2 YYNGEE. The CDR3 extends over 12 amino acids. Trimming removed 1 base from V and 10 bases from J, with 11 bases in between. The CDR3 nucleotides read TGTGCCAGCAGCGTATCAGGGACCGACTACACCTTC. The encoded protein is CASSVSGTDYTF.

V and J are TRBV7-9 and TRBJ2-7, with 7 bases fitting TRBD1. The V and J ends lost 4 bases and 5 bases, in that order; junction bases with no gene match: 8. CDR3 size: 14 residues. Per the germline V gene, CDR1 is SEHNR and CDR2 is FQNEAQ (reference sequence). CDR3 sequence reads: CASSSQTGTHEQYF. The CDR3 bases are TGTGCCAGCAGCTCACAGACAGGGACCCACGAGCAGTACTTC.

Here the CDR3 reads CASSPRGAIREELFF. CDR3 coding DNA: TGTGCCAGCTCACCACGGGGGGCGATCCGGGAAGAACTGTTTTTT. The chain recombines TRBV18 with TRBJ1-4, with D possibly being TRBD1 (6 bases). The V gene lost 1 base and the J gene lost 12 bases, with 18 bases spanning the gap. CDR1 KGHSH and CDR2 LQKENI come from the germline V gene. The length of the CDR3 is 15 residues.

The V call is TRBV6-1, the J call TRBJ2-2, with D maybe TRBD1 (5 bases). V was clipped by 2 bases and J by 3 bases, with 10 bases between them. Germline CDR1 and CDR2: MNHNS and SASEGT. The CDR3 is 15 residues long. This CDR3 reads CASSEFEGDTGELFF. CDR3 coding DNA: TGTGCCAGCAGTGAATTTGAAGGGGACACCGGGGAGCTGTTTTTT.

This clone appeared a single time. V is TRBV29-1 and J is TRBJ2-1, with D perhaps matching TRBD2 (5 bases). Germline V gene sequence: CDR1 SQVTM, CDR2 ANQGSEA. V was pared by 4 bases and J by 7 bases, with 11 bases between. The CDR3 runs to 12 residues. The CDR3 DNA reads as TGCAGCGTTGTCAGGACTGTAAATGAGCAGTTCTTC. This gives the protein CSVVRTVNEQFF.

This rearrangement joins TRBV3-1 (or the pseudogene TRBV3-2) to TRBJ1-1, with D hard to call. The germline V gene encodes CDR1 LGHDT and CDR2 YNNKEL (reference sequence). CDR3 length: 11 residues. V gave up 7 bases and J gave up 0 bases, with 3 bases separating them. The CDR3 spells CASTMNTEAFF. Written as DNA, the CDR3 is TGTGCCAGCACAATGAACACTGAAGCTTTCTTT.

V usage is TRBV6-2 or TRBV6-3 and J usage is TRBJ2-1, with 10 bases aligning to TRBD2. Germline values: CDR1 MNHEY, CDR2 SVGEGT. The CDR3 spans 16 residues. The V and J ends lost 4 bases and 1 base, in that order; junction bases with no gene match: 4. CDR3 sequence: CASSSHSGGSYNEQFF. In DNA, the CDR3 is TGTGCCAGCAGTTCCCATAGCGGGGGGTCCTACAATGAGCAGTTCTTC.